This T cell receptor (beta chain) appears in the sequencing data of a study of T cell responses to AZD1222 COVID-19 vaccine. In regard to this clone: The antigen is not known.

Produced via immunoSEQ multiplex PCR; TCRdb's table is partial and in-frame only. This sample yields some 120,000 clones, of which approximately 80% are seen a single time; roughly a quarter belongs to the top ten. V lost 2 bases, J lost 4 bases, and 24 bases lay in between. This CDR3 is 18 amino acids long. The germline gives CDR1 SNHLY, CDR2 FYNNEI. Findings of the study overall: Unmutated regions of variants are reportedly targeted by nearly half of spike-specific TCRs. With dominance at 160-218 and 743-854, vaccine-associated CD4 TCRs spanned spike.

The origin of this receptor is an adult who received the AZD1222 COVID-19 vaccine. This specimen was peripheral blood, taken 28 days after the second AZD1222 dose. This chain links TRBV2 with TRBJ2-7, with D uncertain. The CDR3 coding sequence is TGTGCCAGCAGTGAAATTCTTATCGGAGACGGCGCGAAATACGAGCAGTACTTC. Translating it yields CASSEILIGDGAKYEQYF.